Listed below are T cell receptor beta chains from one sample, sequenced in a study of cytomegalovirus exposure and HLA in healthy donors. Libraries were prepared by immunoSEQ multiplex PCR; TCRdb keeps only in-frame clonotypes and omits some of them. This sample carries about 58,000 clones, with around 2.1% going to the ten biggest clones. Sequencing input: PBMCs. These receptors were taken from a woman aged 18-29 years in good health and CMV-seronegative. CDR3s include the opening cysteine and the closing phenylalanine or tryptophan. D genes are given only for firm matches.

>.|TRBJ2-3|TRBV5-1
TGCGCCAGCAGCCCGACGAGGGGGACATACAGCACAGATACGCAGTATTTT
CASSPTRGTYSTDTQYF
>TRBD1|TRBJ2-1|TRBV18
TGTGCCAGCTCTACCTTGACAGGGGTCAATGAGCAGTTCTTC
CASSTLTGVNEQFF
>.|TRBJ2-1|TRBV5-6
TGTGCCAGCAGGCCGCAGGGGGGAGTCTCCTACAATGAGCAGTTCTTC
CASRPQGGVSYNEQFF
>TRBD1|TRBJ1-1|TRBV5-1
TGCGCCAGCGGGACAGGGGGTTCTTCTGAAGCTTTCTTT
CASGTGGSSEAFF
>TRBD2|TRBJ2-7|TRBV19
TGTGCCAGTAGTATTCGGGGGGGCGAGCAGTACTTC
CASSIRGGEQYF
>TRBD1|TRBJ2-7|TRBV27
TGTGCCAGCAGCGGGGGGGGGACAGGGGGGATCGGGCAGTACTTC
CASSGGGTGGIGQYF
>.|TRBJ2-7|TRBV11-2
TGTGCCAGCAGCTTAGCGGGAATCCTAGCAAGGGACGAGCAGTACTTC
CASSLAGILARDEQYF
>TRBD1|TRBJ1-2|TRBV29-1
TGCAGCGCCGCCCGGGGGCAGGGGGATGGCTACACCTTC
CSAARGQGDGYTF
>.|TRBJ2-5|TRBV18
TGTGCCAGCTCACCAGCCGGTAAAGAGACCCAGTACTTC
CASSPAGKETQYF
>.|TRBJ2-7|TRBV10-3
TGTGCCATCAGTGTGGCTAGCGTAAACGAGCAGTACTTC
CAISVASVNEQYF
>.|TRBJ2-1|TRBV9
TGTGCCAGCAGCGTAAGGGTGGATGGCAGGGGCCCTTACAATGAGCAGTTCTTC
CASSVRVDGRGPYNEQFF
>.|TRBJ2-3|TRBV5-1
TGCGCCAGCAGCTTGCCGAGACTAGTCGGCCGCACAGATACGCAGTATTTT
CASSLPRLVGRTDTQYF
>TRBD1|TRBJ1-1|TRBV5-5
TGTGCCAGCAGCTCGACAGGGACCGGGATCACTGAAGCTTTCTTT
CASSSTGTGITEAFF
>TRBD1|TRBJ2-2|TRBV2
TGTGCCAGCAGTGAGCTGACAGGGATATACACCGGGGAGCTGTTTTTT
CASSELTGIYTGELFF
>TRBD1|TRBJ1-1|TRBV29-1
TGCAGCGCTGAAAGGGGGCTGGCTGAAGCTTTCTTT
CSAERGLAEAFF
>TRBD1|TRBJ1-2|TRBV4-2
TGTGCCAGCAGCCAAGTTGGGGCCCGAGACAGGGGGTTTGGCTACACCTTC
CASSQVGARDRGFGYTF
>.|TRBJ1-2|TRBV10-3
TGTGCCATCAGTGGTGGACACGATTCCTATGGCTACACCTTC
CAISGGHDSYGYTF
>TRBD1|TRBJ1-2|TRBV6-6
TGTGCCAGCAGTACAGGGGGGTACGCCTATGGCTACACCTTC
CASSTGGYAYGYTF
>.|TRBJ2-5|TRBV20-1
TGCAGTCTGTGGGGGAGGGAGACCCAGTACTTC
CSLWGRETQYF
>.|TRBJ2-7|TRBV9
TGTGCCAGCAGCGTAGACTACTCCTACGAGCAGTACTTC
CASSVDYSYEQYF
>TRBD1|TRBJ1-4|TRBV6-1
TGTGCCAGCCACCCAACAGGGGAGTTAGAAAAACTGTTTTTT
CASHPTGELEKLFF
>.|TRBJ1-1|TRBV5-1
TGCGCCAGCAAAATCGGCAGGGGCCCGATGAACACTGAAGCTTTCTTT
CASKIGRGPMNTEAFF
>TRBD1|TRBJ1-2|TRBV9
TGTGCCAGCAGCGCCCGACAGGGATTTAACTATGGCTACACCTTC
CASSARQGFNYGYTF
>.|TRBJ1-5|TRBV5-6
TGTGCCAGCAGCTCGACAGCGCCCAGCAATCAGCCCCAGCATTTT
CASSSTAPSNQPQHF
>TRBD1|TRBJ1-5|TRBV27
TGTGCCAGCAGTCTCCGACAGGGGGGTCAGCCCCAGCATTTT
CASSLRQGGQPQHF
>TRBD2|TRBJ2-1|TRBV5-1
TGCGCCAGCAGCTTGTGGCGGGAGGGCCCAGATGAGCAGTTCTTC
CASSLWREGPDEQFF
>.|TRBJ1-2|TRBV6-5
TGTGCCAGCAGTTACGATTCACAGGGTGGACCCTATGGCTACACCTTC
CASSYDSQGGPYGYTF
>TRBD2|TRBJ2-5|TRBV5-6
TGTGCCAGCAGCACCACTAGGGGAGGGGAGACCCAGTACTTC
CASSTTRGGETQYF
>.|TRBJ2-3|TRBV6-4
TGTGCCAGCAGTGAAAGCGAAACAGATACGCAGTATTTT
CASSESETDTQYF
>TRBD2|TRBJ2-1|TRBV10-2
TGCGCCAGCAGGGTGTTTAGCGGGGGGAGCTCCTACAATGAGCAGTTCTTC
CASRVFSGGSSYNEQFF
>TRBD1|TRBJ1-2|TRBV27
TGTGCCAGCAGTACCACAGGGGGCTCTATTTATGGCTACACCTTC
CASSTTGGSIYGYTF
>.|TRBJ2-1|TRBV2
TGTGCCAGCAGCCCTCCCGCGCCGAGCTCCTACAATGAGCAGTTCTTC
CASSPPAPSSYNEQFF
>TRBD2|TRBJ2-1|TRBV5-1
TGCGCCAGCAGCTTGGGTCTAGCGGACTACAATGAGCAGTTCTTC
CASSLGLADYNEQFF
>.|TRBJ2-5|TRBV2
TGTGCCAGCAGTGAAGTCCCTCAAGAGACCCAGTACTTC
CASSEVPQETQYF
>TRBD1|TRBJ2-7|TRBV28
TGTGCCAGCAGTTTAGGGACAGACTACGAGCAGTACTTC
CASSLGTDYEQYF
>.|TRBJ2-7|TRBV2
TGTGCCAGCAGTGATTCCCTAACCTACGAGCAGTACTTC
CASSDSLTYEQYF
>TRBD2|TRBJ2-1|TRBV2
TGTGCCTTCCGCCCGAGCGGGAGACCTAATGAGCAGTTCTTC
CAFRPSGRPNEQFF
>TRBD1|TRBJ1-1|TRBV4-1
TGCGCCAGCAGGCCAGGGGGCCGGACTGAAGCTTTCTTT
CASRPGGRTEAFF
>TRBD2|TRBJ2-2|TRBV5-6
TGTGCCAGCAGTCCCCGGGGGGGACTAGCGTCGAACACCGGGGAGCTGTTTTTT
CASSPRGGLASNTGELFF
>TRBD1|TRBJ1-5|TRBV29-1
TGCAGCGTGACACAGGGGAATAGCAATCAGCCCCAGCATTTT
CSVTQGNSNQPQHF